This T cell receptor beta chain came from a study of blood T cell repertoires in COVID-19 (dated by TCRdb to about 2020). About the investigation overall: Samples from collaborators originated in the United States, Italy and Spain and spanned both the acute and convalescent phases of COVID-19. The material from the prospective study consisted of cDNA or gDNA derived from T cells, B-cell-depleted T cells, or PBMCs. Deeply sampled blood TCRbeta repertoires from subjects exposed to, actively infected with, or recovered from COVID-19 were included in the dataset. The repertoires were released in a freely available public database meant as a resource for research on the immune response to SARS-CoV-2. The samples were drawn from the first 160 participants of the ongoing ImmuneRACE study and from over 950 subjects provided by 6 global collaborators. Sample metadata almost always included a de-identified subject ID, COVID-19 status, age in years and sex. HLA class I and class II types, where available, came from metadata supplied by the sample provider rather than from assay-based typing.

Collaborating institutions collected whole blood in K2EDTA tubes following their own protocols. For TCRbeta analysis, collaborator samples were shipped as frozen whole blood, as isolated PBMCs, or as DNA extracted from either sample type. The immunoSEQ Assay, a bias-controlled multiplex PCR, was used to amplify TCRbeta CDR3 regions from genomic DNA. Regarding the original processing steps: The number of nucleated cells in each sample was estimated from the amplification of reference gene primers within the assay. Sequence reads were collapsed and filtered to measure the absolute abundance of every unique TCRbeta CDR3 rearrangement. For each sample, productive Simpson clonality was calculated by taking the square root of Simpson's diversity index across productive rearrangements. TCRdb provides this immuneACCESS table in a form limited to in-frame rearrangements. Some clones are lacking; in checked studies, under half of them reflect an unresolved V gene, and why the rest are absent is not known. V and J calls and clone size are given by that table; D and trimming were obtained from the DNA. For this sample the table gives some 27,000 clones, of which roughly 80% were detected only once. The top ten constitute about two fifths of the sample.

Points on this clone: This clone's antigen is unknown. The record has no base qualities; no much larger clone is one base away.

Overall results and qualifications from the work: Clinical and demographic metadata were provided uncurated, with the amount varying by source and participant.

Deletion took 5 bases off V and 1 base off J, with a span of 28 bases between the germline ends. The CDR3 goes from the cysteine to the phenylalanine over 19 residues. The CDR3 DNA has 57 bases and is translated from base 1. CDR1 and CDR2 are read off the germline V gene as SGHDT and YYEEEE. The chain is encoded by TRBV5-6 joined to TRBJ2-7; the D gene is possibly TRBD1, with 6 bases matching. The TCR originated in an older man with acute or convalescent COVID-19. Sequencing was carried out using peripheral blood. The CDR3 is CASSMGKGRGTLTSYEQYF. The base sequence is TGTGCCAGCAGTATGGGAAAAGGCAGGGGAACTTTGACATCCTACGAGCAGTACTTC.